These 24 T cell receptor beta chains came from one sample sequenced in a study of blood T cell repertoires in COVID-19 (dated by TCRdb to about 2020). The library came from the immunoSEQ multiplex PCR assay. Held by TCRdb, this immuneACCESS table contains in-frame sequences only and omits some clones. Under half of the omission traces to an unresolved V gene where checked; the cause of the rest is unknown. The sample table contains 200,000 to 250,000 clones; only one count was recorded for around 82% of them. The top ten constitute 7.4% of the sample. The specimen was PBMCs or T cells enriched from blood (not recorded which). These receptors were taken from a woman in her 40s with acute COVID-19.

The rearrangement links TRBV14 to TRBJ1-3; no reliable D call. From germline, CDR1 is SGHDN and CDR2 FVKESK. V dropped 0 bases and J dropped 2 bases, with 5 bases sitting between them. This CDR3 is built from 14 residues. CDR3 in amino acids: CASSQETAGNTIYF. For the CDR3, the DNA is TGTGCCAGCAGCCAAGAGACTGCTGGAAACACCATATATTTT.

CDR3 region: CASSFKGGGQPQHF. The CDR3 DNA reads TGTGCCAGCAGTTTCAAAGGGGGGGGTCAGCCCCAGCATTTT. V and J are TRBV27 and TRBJ1-5, with TRBD1 as a possible D gene (6 bases). Germline V CDR1 and CDR2: MNHEY, SMNVEV (reference sequence). This CDR3 contains 14 residues. V was clipped by 3 bases and J by 6 bases, with 12 bases between them.

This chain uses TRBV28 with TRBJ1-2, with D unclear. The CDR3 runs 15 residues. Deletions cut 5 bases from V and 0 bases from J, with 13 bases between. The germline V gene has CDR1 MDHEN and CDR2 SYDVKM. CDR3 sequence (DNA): TGTGCCAGCAGTCTCCCCCGAGCTGCTAACTATGGCTACACCTTC. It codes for CASSLPRAANYGYTF.

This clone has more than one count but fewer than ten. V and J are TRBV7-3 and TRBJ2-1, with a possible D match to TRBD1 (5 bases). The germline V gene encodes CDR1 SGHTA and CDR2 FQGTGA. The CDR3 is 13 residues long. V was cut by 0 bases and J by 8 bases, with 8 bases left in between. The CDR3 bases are TGTGCCAGCAGCTTAACAGGGGTAGATGAGCAGTTCTTC. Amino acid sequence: CASSLTGVDEQFF.

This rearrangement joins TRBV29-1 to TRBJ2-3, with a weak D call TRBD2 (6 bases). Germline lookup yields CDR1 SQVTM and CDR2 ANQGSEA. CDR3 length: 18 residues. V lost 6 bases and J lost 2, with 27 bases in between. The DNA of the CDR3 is TGCAGCGTCGGGGCGGTGGCAGGGAGGAGAGACCCCACAGATACGCAGTATTTT. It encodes CSVGAVAGRRDPTDTQYF.

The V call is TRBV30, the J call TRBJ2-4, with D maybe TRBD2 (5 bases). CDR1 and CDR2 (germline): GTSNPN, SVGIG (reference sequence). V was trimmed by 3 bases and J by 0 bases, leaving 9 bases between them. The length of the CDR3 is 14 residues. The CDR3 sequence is CAWSDGGAKNIQYF. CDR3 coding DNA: TGTGCCTGGAGCGACGGAGGAGCCAAAAACATTCAGTACTTC.

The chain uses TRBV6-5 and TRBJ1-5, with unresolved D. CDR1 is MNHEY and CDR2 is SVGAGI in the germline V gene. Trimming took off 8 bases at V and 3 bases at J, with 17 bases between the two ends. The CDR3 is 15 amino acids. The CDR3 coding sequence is TGTGCCAGCCGCCAGGACCCCGGGGACAATCAGCCCCAGCATTTT. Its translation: CASRQDPGDNQPQHF.

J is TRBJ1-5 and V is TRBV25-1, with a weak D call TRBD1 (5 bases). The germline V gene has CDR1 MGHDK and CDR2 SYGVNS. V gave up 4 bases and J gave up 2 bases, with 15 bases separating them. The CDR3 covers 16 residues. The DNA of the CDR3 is TGTGCCAGCAGTGTGGGGGACGGGAGAGGCAATCAGCCCCAGCATTTT. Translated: CASSVGDGRGNQPQHF.

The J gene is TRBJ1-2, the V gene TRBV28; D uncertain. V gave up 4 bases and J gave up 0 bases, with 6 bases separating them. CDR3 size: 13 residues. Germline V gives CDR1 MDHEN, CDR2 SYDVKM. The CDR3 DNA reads TGTGCCAGCAGTTCCCCTCCTAACTATGGCTACACCTTC. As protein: CASSSPPNYGYTF.

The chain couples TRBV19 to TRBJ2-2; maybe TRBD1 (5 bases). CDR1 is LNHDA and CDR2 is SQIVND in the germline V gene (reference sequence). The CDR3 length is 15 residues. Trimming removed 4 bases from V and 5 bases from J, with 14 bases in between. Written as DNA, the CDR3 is TGTGCCAGTAGTAATCAACAGGTTCGGACCGGGGAGCTGTTTTTT. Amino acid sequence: CASSNQQVRTGELFF.

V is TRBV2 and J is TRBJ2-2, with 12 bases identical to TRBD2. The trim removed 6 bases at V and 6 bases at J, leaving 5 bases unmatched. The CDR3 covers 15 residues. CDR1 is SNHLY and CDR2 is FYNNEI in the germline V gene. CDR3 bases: TGTGCCAGCAGACCATCTAGCGGGGGGGCCGGGGAGCTGTTTTTT. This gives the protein CASRPSSGGAGELFF.

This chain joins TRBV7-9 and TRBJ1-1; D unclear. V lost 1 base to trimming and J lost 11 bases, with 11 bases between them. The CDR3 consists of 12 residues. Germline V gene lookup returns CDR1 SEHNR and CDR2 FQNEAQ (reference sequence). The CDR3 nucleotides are TGTGCCAGCAGCTTAGTGGAAGGGAGTGCTTTCTTT. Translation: CASSLVEGSAFF.

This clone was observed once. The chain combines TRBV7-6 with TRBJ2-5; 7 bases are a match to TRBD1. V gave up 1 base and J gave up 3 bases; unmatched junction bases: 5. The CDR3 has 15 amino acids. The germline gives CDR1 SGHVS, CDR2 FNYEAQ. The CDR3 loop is CASSLVGTEKETQYF. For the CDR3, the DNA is TGTGCCAGCAGCTTAGTCGGGACAGAAAAAGAGACCCAGTACTTC.

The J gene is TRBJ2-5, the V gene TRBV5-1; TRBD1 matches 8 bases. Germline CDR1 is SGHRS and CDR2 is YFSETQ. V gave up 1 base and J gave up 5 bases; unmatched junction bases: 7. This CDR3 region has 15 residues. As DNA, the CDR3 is TGCGCCAGCAGCTTGAAGGCAGGGGGCTTGGAGACCCAGTACTTC. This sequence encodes CASSLKAGGLETQYF.

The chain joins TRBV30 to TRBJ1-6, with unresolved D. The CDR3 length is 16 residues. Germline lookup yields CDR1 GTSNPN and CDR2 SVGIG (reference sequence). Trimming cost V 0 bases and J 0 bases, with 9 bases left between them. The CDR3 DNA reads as TGTGCCTGGAGTGTCCCGGGGAGCTCCTATAATTCACCCCTCCACTTT. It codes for CAWSVPGSSYNSPLHF.

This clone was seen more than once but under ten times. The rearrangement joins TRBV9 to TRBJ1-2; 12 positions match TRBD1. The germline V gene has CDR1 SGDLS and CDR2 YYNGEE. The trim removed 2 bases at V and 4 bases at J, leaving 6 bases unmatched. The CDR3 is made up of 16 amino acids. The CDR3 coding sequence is TGTGCCAGCAGCGTTTCTGGGACAGGGGGCCCCTATGGCTACACCTTC. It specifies CASSVSGTGGPYGYTF.

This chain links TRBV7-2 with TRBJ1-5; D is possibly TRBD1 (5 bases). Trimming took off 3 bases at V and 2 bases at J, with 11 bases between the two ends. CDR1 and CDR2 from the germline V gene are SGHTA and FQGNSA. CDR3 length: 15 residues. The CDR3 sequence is CASSLGSRGNQPQHF. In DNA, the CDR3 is TGTGCCAGCAGCTTGGGGTCCAGGGGCAATCAGCCCCAGCATTTT.

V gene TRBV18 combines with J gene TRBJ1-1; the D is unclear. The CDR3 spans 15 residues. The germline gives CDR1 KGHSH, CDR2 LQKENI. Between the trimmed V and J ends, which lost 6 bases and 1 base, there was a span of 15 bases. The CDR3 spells CASSPLPGRNTEAFF. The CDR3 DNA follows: TGTGCCAGCTCTCCCCTCCCAGGCAGGAACACTGAAGCTTTCTTT. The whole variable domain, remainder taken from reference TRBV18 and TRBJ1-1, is NAGVMQNPRHLVRRRGQEARLRCSPMKGHSHVYWYRQLPEEGLKFMVYLQKENIIDESGMPKERFSAEFPKEGPSILRIQQVVRGDSAAYFCASSPLPGRNTEAFFGQGTRLTVV.

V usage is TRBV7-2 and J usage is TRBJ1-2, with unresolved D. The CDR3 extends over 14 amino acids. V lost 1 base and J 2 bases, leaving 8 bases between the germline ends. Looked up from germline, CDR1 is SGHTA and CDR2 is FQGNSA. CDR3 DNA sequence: TGTGCCAGCAGCTTAGAAATCTTAAACTATGGCTACACCTTC. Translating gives CASSLEILNYGYTF.

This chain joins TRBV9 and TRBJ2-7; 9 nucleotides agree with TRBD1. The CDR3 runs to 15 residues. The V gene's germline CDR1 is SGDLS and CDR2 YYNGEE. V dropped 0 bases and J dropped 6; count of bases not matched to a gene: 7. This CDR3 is CASSVVGTGPGEQYF. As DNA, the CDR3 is TGTGCCAGCAGCGTAGTAGGGACAGGGCCGGGCGAGCAGTACTTC. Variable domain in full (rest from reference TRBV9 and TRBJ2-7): DSGVTQTPKHLITATGQRVTLRCSPRSGDLSVYWYQQSLDQGLQFLIQYYNGEERAKGNILERFSAQQFPDLHSELNLSSLELGDSALYFCASSVVGTGPGEQYFGPGTRLTVT.

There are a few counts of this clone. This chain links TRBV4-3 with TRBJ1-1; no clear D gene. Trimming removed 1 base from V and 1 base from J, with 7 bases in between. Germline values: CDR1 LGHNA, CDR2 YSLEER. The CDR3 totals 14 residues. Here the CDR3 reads CASSQGQWNTEAFF. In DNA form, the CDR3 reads TGCGCCAGCAGCCAAGGGCAGTGGAACACTGAAGCTTTCTTT.

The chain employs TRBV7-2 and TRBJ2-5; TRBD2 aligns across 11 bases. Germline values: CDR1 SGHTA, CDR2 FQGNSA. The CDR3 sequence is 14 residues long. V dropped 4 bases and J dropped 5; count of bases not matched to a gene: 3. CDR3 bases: TGTGCCAGCAGCTACACTAGCGGGAGTGAGACCCAGTACTTC. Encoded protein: CASSYTSGSETQYF. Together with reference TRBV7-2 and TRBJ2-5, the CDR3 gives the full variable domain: GAGVSQSPSNKVTEKGKDVELRCDPISGHTALYWYRQSLGQGLEFLIYFQGNSAPDKSGLPSDRFSAERTGGSVSTLTIQRTQQEDSAVYLCASSYTSGSETQYFGPGTRLLVL.

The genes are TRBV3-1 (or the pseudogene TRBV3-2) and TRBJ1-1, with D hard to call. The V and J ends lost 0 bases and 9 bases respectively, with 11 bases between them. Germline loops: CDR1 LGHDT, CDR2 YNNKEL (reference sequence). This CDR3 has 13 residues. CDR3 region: CASSQDEGMKAFF. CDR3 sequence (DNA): TGTGCCAGCAGCCAAGATGAGGGTATGAAAGCTTTCTTT.

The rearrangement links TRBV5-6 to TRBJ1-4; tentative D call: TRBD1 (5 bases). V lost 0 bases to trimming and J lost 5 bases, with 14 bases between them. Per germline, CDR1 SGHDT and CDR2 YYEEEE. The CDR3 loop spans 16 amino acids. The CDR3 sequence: CASSLEGVLRNEKLFF. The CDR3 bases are TGTGCCAGCAGCTTGGAAGGGGTATTGCGGAATGAAAAACTGTTTTTT.